This note documents a single TCR beta chain sequence. Its antigen is currently not known. No quality values exist for individual bases; no much larger clone is one base distant. This record belongs to a study of regulatory T cells in long-lasting Graves disease (dated by TCRdb to the early 2020s). Looking at the study overall: To count as having persistent Graves' disease, a patient had to have received antithyroid drug treatment for over 5 years with TSH receptor autoantibodies remaining persistently positive. Persistent Graves' disease patients were compared with newly diagnosed Graves' disease patients by peripheral blood TCR sequencing and RNA sequencing. The study was conducted in China and was registered as a clinical trial. A total of roughly 33 samples underwent TCR sequencing: around 13 from persistent and approximately 20 from newly diagnosed Graves' disease patients. Persistent Graves' disease patients in the clinical cohort had taken antithyroid drugs for approximately ten years on average. The research as a whole found: Lower TCR Shannon entropy and fewer highly expanded clones were observed in persistent Graves' disease patients than in newly diagnosed patients, which suggested clonal expansion. Sequencing and analysis were restricted to the TCR beta chain. Persistent patients shared more public clonotypes among themselves (more than 2,500) than newly diagnosed patients did (over 900). Only peripheral blood was studied, because thyroid tissue, the primary lesion, was inaccessible. The authors acknowledged the small sample size as a limitation that may reduce accuracy.

Receptor libraries were prepared by multiplex PCR. The instrument was an Illumina HiSeq 4000. iRepertoire HTBI primers and Arm-PCR amplification of CDR3 regions were used to construct TCR beta libraries. Before sequencing, the PCR products went through gel purification. Under the source paper's analysis protocol: Gene usage analysis of CDR3 amino acid clonotypes used the 55 to 65 TRBV and some 15 TRBJ segments found across samples. COPE and FqMerger were used to merge filtered high-quality paired reads into contigs. BLAST was used to align contigs to IMGT TRBV, TRBD and TRBJ reference genes, and CDR3 was defined according to IMGT. Any clonotype with a frequency above 0.1% was counted as a highly expanded clone. Shannon entropy was used to measure repertoire diversity, and the Gini coefficient was used to measure V-J evenness. A clonotype found in more than one individual was treated as public. The public reads were reprocessed in TCRdb via fastp at Q25 and MiXCR, keeping in-frame beta chains. Under each unique CDR3 protein, matching rows form one entry showing the most common genes and DNA. The V and J calls were not made by the authors but by TCRdb's processing. Within this sample are around 450,000 distinct CDR3 sequences, with 20% to 25% of them counted one time only. The leading ten clones occupy approximately 6.4% of the sample.

The time point label, read with the paper, signifies: persistent/refractory GD, antithyroid drugs over 5 years with positive TRAb. For both TCR sequencing and RNA sequencing, RNA was extracted from PBMCs in TRIzol. The diagnosis of Graves' disease followed American Thyroid Association guidelines. Patients for the study were recruited at an endocrinology department in Xi'an, China. Each patient gave approximately 9 milliliters of peripheral blood, collected in an EDTA anticoagulant tube. Ficoll Paque Plus density gradient separation was used to isolate PBMCs, and no further T cell sorting was performed. An Agilent 2100 Bioanalyzer and agarose gel were used to assess RNA quality, and a NanoDrop 2000 was used to measure RNA concentration. The clonotype was recovered from a female donor with Graves disease. This specimen was peripheral blood mononuclear cells (PBMCs), taken when the disease was refractory, from a patient treated with antithyroid drugs.

The DNA reads as follows: TGTGCCAGCAGCACCTTAGGGGGGGTTAACTCACCCCTCCACTTT. Translation gives CASSTLGGVNSPLHF. This chain joins TRBV7-2 to TRBJ1-6; TRBD1 is a weak D gene call, 6 bases matching. CDR1 and CDR2 were assigned from the germline V gene as SGHTA and FQGNSA. Deletion took 5 bases off V and 10 bases off J, with a span of 18 bases between the germline ends. The CDR3 holds 15 amino acids from the cysteine to the phenylalanine. The retained sequence is limited to the CDR3, 45 bases, with the frame set at the first base.